This T cell receptor (beta chain) was recovered during a study of T cells in localized non-small cell lung cancer. The study, taken as a whole, reports: Of the tissues analyzed, uninvolved adjacent lung showed maximal T cell clonality, greater than tumor. Sequencing involved a lone tumor region, leaving heterogeneity possible.

On this clone: Antigen specificity is unknown.

Method: immunoSEQ multiplex PCR; TCRdb's copy keeps in-frame clones and lacks some. The sample has 2,500 to 3,000 clones; less than 25% are singletons. The germline V gene has CDR1 SGDLS and CDR2 YYNGEE. This CDR3 is built from 12 residues. V was clipped by 0 bases and J by 5 bases, with 4 bases between them. The receptor's source is a woman aged 35 to 70 with stage I lung adenocarcinoma. Sample: lung tumor tissue, taken before any cancer treatment. The chain has TRBV9 and TRBJ2-3; no clear D. Here the CDR3 DNA reads TGTGCCAGCAGCGTAGCTGAAGATACGCAGTATTTT. It specifies CASSVAEDTQYF.